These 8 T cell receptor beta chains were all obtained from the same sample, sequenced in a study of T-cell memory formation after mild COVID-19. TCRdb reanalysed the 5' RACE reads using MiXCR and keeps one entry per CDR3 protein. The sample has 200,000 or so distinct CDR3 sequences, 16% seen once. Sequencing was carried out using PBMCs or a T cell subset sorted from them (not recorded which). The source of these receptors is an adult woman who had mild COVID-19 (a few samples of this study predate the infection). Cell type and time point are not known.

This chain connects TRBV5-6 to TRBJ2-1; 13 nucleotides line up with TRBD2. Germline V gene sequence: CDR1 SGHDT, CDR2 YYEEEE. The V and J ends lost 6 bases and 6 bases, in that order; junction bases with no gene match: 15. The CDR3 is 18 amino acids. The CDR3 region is CASTLTSGRTRGSNEQFF. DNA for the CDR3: TGTGCCAGCACCCTGACTAGCGGGAGGACTCGGGGCTCCAATGAGCAGTTCTTC.

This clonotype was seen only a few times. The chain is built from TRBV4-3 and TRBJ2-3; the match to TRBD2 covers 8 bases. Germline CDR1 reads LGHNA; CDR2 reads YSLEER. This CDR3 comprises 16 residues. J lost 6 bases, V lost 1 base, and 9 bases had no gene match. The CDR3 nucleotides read TGCGCCAGCAGCCAAGGGCGCGGGAGGCCAGGGGATACGCAGTATTTT. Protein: CASSQGRGRPGDTQYF.

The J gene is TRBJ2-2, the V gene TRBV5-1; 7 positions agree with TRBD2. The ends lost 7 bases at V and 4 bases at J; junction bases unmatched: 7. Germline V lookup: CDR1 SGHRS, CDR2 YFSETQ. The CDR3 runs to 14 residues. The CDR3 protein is CASYGGGGTGELFF. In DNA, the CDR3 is TGCGCCAGCTATGGCGGGGGAGGCACCGGGGAGCTGTTTTTT.

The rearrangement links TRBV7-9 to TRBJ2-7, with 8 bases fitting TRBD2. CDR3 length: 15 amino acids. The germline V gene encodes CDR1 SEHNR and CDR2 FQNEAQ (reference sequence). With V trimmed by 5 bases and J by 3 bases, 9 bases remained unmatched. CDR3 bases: TGTGCCAGCAGCCCTCGGGGGGGACTCCACTACGAGCAGTACTTC. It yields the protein CASSPRGGLHYEQYF.

DNA for the CDR3: TGCGCCAGCAGCCAAGATAATGTTGGGGGAAACACCATATATTTT. Protein product: CASSQDNVGGNTIYF. This rearrangement joins TRBV4-3 to TRBJ1-3; D is ambiguous. There are 15 residues in the CDR3. Germline V gene lookup returns CDR1 LGHNA and CDR2 YSLEER. V lost 0 bases, J lost 4 bases, and 10 bases lay in between.

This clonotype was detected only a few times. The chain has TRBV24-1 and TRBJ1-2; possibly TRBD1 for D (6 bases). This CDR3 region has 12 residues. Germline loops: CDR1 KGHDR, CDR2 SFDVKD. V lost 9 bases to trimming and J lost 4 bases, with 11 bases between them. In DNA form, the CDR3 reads TGTGCCACCCAAGGGGGATCCTATGGCTACACCTTC. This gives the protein CATQGGSYGYTF.

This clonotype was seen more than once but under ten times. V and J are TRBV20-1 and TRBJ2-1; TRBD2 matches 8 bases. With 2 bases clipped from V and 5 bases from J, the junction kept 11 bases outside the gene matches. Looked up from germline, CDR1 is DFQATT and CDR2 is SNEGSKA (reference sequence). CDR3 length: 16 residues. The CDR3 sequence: CSARLLLAGGHNEQFF. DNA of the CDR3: TGCAGTGCTAGACTCCTGCTAGCGGGCGGACACAATGAGCAGTTCTTC.

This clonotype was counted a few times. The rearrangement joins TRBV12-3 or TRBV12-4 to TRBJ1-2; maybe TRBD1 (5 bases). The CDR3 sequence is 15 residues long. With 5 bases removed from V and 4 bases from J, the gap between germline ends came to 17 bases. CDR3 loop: CASSVRALESYGYTF. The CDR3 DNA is TGTGCCAGCAGTGTCAGGGCTTTAGAGAGCTATGGCTACACCTTC.